This TCR beta chain stems from a study of technical replicates of blood from several donors (dated by TCRdb to the late 2010s). The method was the immunoSEQ multiplex PCR assay. Sourced from immuneACCESS, this table was stored by TCRdb with only in-frame sequences that have V and J called. A share of the clones is absent; for the studies checked, an unresolved V gene accounts for under half, and the remainder has no known explanation. The sample data list fewer than 90,000 clones, and 89% of these were observed just once. The ten largest clones take up roughly 0.41% of the sample. CDR1 and CDR2 are read off the germline V gene as SNHLY and FYNNEI. V is pruned by 5 bases and J by 5 bases, leaving 8 bases of the junction without a gene match. The CDR3 holds 14 amino acids from the cysteine to the phenylalanine. Just the 42-base CDR3 DNA is kept, in frame starting at base 1. On this clone itself: Its recognized antigen is unknown. No base quality values were provided; no much bigger clone lies one nucleotide off.

This receptor was identified in a human donor in good health. The V gene is TRBV2 and the J gene is TRBJ2-7; 8 middle bases align to TRBD2. Sequenced input: T cells isolated from PBMCs. The nucleotides read TGTGCCAGCAGTAAGGGGCTAGCGGGCGACGAGCAGTACTTC. The translation is CASSKGLAGDEQYF.